This T cell receptor beta chain stems from a study of spatial heterogeneity in lung cancer. General study points: At tumor resection, ubiquitous expanded TCRs were detected in blood more often than later.

Time point: sample taken at primary tumor resection. No cell sorting; template was whole RNA from tumor, lung tissue or PBMC. A total of roughly 72 untreated early-stage non-small cell lung cancer patients served as donors. Points on this clonotype: Its matching antigen is unknown.

TCRdb called the 5' RACE reads again in MiXCR, with one record for every CDR3 protein. Seen here are around 75,000 distinct CDR3 sequences, about an eighth observed once, and the top ten hold 6.5% to 7.5%. CDR3 size: 15 residues. The germline V and J ends were trimmed by 6 bases and 5 bases, with 18 bases remaining between them. Germline CDR1 reads LNHDA; CDR2 reads SQIVND (reference sequence). Sequenced here: PBMCs, sampled at surgery. The sequence came from a male donor with early-stage non-small cell lung cancer. This chain links TRBV19 with TRBJ2-3; tentatively, D is TRBD2 (6 bases). The CDR3 bases are TGTGCCAGTAGACTTCTGGGGGGAAGGCGAGATACGCAGTATTTT. Translation: CASRLLGGRRDTQYF.